This T cell receptor (beta chain) comes out of a study of vaccination and CD4 T cells after COVID-19. Study-wide background: After nasal swab PCR-confirmed SARS-CoV-2, nine convalescents had mild disease and one severe.

An Oncomine TCR Beta short-read assay was used to sequence the DNA from cultured CD4+ T cells. TCRdb itself ran the PCR reads through MiXCR, one entry per CDR3 protein. The sample lists more than 20,000 distinct CDR3 sequences, 38% occurring once. This CDR3 spans 16 amino acids. V lost 2 bases to trimming and J lost 4 bases, with 15 bases between them. Germline V CDR1 and CDR2: SGHTA, FQGTGA. With regard to this clonotype: No antigen is known for it.

Study outcomes and limitations: Data came from relatively few convalescent patients and lacked early post-infection timepoints.

Noted treatment: roughly 11-day PBMC culture with coronavirus spike peptide pools or control peptides (ViraFEST assay). ViraFEST stimulated the growth of antigen-specific T cells using peptide pools and subsequently profiled their TCRs by sequencing. Wells contained roughly 1.9 million PBMCs each, and these were cultured with around 10 IU/ml IL-2 and 9.5 to 10 ug/ml peptide pools. This chain joins TRBV7-3 and TRBJ2-4; D is ambiguous. The sample here was CD4+ T cells from blood, cultured in vitro, taken before SARS-CoV-2 vaccination. The sequence was collected from a human donor who had recovered from COVID-19. DNA of the CDR3: TGTGCCAGCAGCTTATCATCCGCCGCAGAAAAAAACATTCAGTACTTC. It is translated as CASSLSSAAEKNIQYF.